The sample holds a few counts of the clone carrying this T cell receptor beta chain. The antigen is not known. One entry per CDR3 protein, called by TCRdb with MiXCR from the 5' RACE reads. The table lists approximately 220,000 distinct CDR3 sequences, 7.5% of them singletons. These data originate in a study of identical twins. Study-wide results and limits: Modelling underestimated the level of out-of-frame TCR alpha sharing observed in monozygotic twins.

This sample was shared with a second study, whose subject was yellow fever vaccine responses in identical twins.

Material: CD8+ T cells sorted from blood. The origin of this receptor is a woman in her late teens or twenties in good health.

For the CDR3, the DNA is TGTGCCATCAGTTGGGACAACCAAGAGACCCAGTACTTC. Translated: CAISWDNQETQYF. This rearrangement joins TRBV10-3 to TRBJ2-5; tentative D call: TRBD1 (6 bases). V lost 5 bases and J 0 bases, leaving 7 bases between the germline ends. The CDR3 has 13 residues. CDR1 ENHRY and CDR2 SYGVKD come from the germline V gene.